This T cell receptor (beta chain) is drawn from a study of T cells in localized non-small cell lung cancer. Study-level results: Adjacent lung had a median about 55 of the 100 largest tumor clones. There was an association of higher blood T cell density with longer overall survival. Uninvolved adjacent lung had higher T cell clonality than tumor and all other tissues.

Clones were read by immunoSEQ multiplex PCR, and TCRdb kept only the in-frame ones, dropping some. The table records around 100,000 clones, 87% of them present only once. V dropped 1 base and J dropped 2 bases, with 5 bases sitting between them. Germline CDR1 is LNHNV and CDR2 is YYDKDF (reference sequence). This CDR3 is built from 13 residues. Note on this clone: No antigen is known for it.

The source was peripheral blood, collected before any cancer treatment. V is TRBV15 and J is TRBJ1-2; D gene uncertain. The receptor's source is a man aged 40 to 75 with stage I squamous cell lung carcinoma. CDR3 nucleotides: TGTGCCACCAGCAGAGGCGGGAACTATGGCTACACCTTC. This encodes CATSRGGNYGYTF. The full variable domain, with the rest looked up from reference TRBV15 and TRBJ1-2, is DAMVIQNPRYQVTQFGKPVTLSCSQTLNHNVMYWYQQKSSQAPKLLFHYYDKDFNNEADTPDNFQSRRPNTSFCFLDIRSPGLGDTAMYLCATSRGGNYGYTFGSGTRLTVV.